The 17 T cell receptor beta chains listed next were all sequenced from one sample in a study of blood T cells in healthy people across ages. Through a sample-barcoded 5' primer and a J-beta primer mix, a second PCR was run for roughly 7 to 12 cycles. Via MiXCR, TCRdb re-called the 5' RACE reads, giving one row per CDR3 protein. Of 550,000 to 650,000 distinct CDR3 sequences listed, about 30% are singletons. The sequenced material came from blood. The receptors come from an elderly woman in good health.

The J gene is TRBJ1-2, the V gene TRBV9; D is unclear. This CDR3 is built from 13 residues. The germline V gene has CDR1 SGDLS and CDR2 YYNGEE. Trimming took 3 bases from V and 4 from J, leaving 10 bases between them. DNA of the CDR3: TGTGCCAGCAGCGAGGTCCTATCCTATGGCTACACCTTC. Residues: CASSEVLSYGYTF.

With regard to this clonotype: A clone one base away is much larger, so this may be a read error. This chain connects TRBV12-3 or TRBV12-4 to TRBJ2-2, with D unresolved. The length of the CDR3 is 15 residues. CDR3 sequence reads: CASSSDLGYTRELFF. CDR3 nucleotide sequence: TGTGCCAGCAGTTCAGATCTCGGGTACACCAGGGAGCTGTTTTTT.

This clonotype was seen many times. The chain links TRBV9 to TRBJ2-1; a weak D match, TRBD2 (7 bases). V lost 2 bases to trimming and J lost 0 bases, with 18 bases between them. The length of the CDR3 is 18 residues. The germline V gene encodes CDR1 SGDLS and CDR2 YYNGEE. This chain's CDR3 is CASSVHGQRGASYNEQFF. The CDR3 DNA follows: TGTGCCAGCAGCGTCCACGGGCAACGGGGGGCCTCCTACAATGAGCAGTTCTTC.

Comments on this clonotype: Relative to the germline gene, one junction end is altered; a read error may explain this. The J gene is TRBJ2-7, the V gene TRBV7-8, with 8 bases lining up with TRBD1. CDR1 is SGHVS and CDR2 is FQNEAQ in the germline V gene. The CDR3 covers 15 residues. Here the CDR3 DNA reads TGTGCCGGCAGCTTAGTGCGGACAGGGCCCTACGAGCAGTACTTC. Amino acid sequence: CAGSLVRTGPYEQYF.

On this clonotype: A read error is possible here, since a much larger clone lies one base away. The V and J genes are TRBV12-3 or TRBV12-4 and TRBJ1-4; D not certain. V was trimmed by 8 bases and J by 8 bases, leaving 12 bases between them. This CDR3 has 12 amino acids. The CDR3: CASHEFGEKLFF. The CDR3 DNA reads TGTGCCAGCCACGAGTTTGGCGAAAAACTGTTTTTT.

In this sample, this clonotype turned up a few times. The chain couples TRBV6-1 to TRBJ2-1, with TRBD2 matching over 12 bases. Germline V lookup: CDR1 MNHNS, CDR2 SASEGT. This CDR3 is 19 amino acids long. Losses at the gene ends were 4 bases for V and 5 bases for J; bases not matched to a gene: 15. In DNA form, the CDR3 reads TGTGCCAGCAGTGCTCTAGCGGGGGGGCCTTCATGGACCAACAATGAGCAGTTCTTC. This gives the protein CASSALAGGPSWTNNEQFF.

V usage is TRBV27 and J usage is TRBJ2-7; 10 bases align to TRBD1. Germline V gene sequence: CDR1 MNHEY, CDR2 SMNVEV (reference sequence). Trimming at V came to 2 bases and at J to 3 bases, leaving 10 bases not matched to a gene. There are 17 residues in the CDR3. The CDR3 DNA reads as TGTGCCAGCAGTTTACGATACCGAGGGGACAGGGGCTACGAGCAGTACTTC. Translation: CASSLRYRGDRGYEQYF.

This clonotype was detected ten times or more. The rearrangement joins TRBV2 to TRBJ2-7, with D unclear. Per germline, CDR1 SNHLY and CDR2 FYNNEI. V lost 8 bases to trimming and J lost 2 bases, with 10 bases between them. The CDR3 contains 12 residues. CDR3 loop: CASSPLTYEQYF. The CDR3 nucleotides are TGTGCCAGCTCCCCCTTAACCTACGAGCAGTACTTC.

Ten or more counts support this clonotype. CDR3: CASSVSLGGGARDTQYF. The CDR3 nucleotides are TGTGCCAGCAGCGTATCTCTGGGCGGGGGGGCCCGAGATACGCAGTATTTT. This chain connects TRBV7-2 to TRBJ2-3, with 9 bases fitting TRBD2. Germline V lookup: CDR1 SGHTA, CDR2 FQGNSA. This CDR3 has 17 residues. Germline trimming cut 5 bases from V and 5 bases from J; bases unmatched to any gene: 14.

A single count supports this clonotype. V and J are TRBV20-1 and TRBJ1-1, with TRBD1 identical over 9 bases. Germline CDR1 reads DFQATT; CDR2 reads SNEGSKA (reference sequence). Trimming took 4 bases from V and 4 from J; bases not matched to a gene: 16. The CDR3 length is 17 residues. The CDR3 DNA is TGCAGTGCTACAATCGGACAGGGGATGGGGGTTGGCACTGAAGCTTTCTTT. This gives the protein CSATIGQGMGVGTEAFF.

The chain is built from TRBV3-1 and TRBJ2-4, with no clear D. CDR1 is LGHDT and CDR2 is YNNKEL in the germline V gene (reference sequence). V lost 4 bases and J lost 16, with 5 bases in between. This CDR3 is built from 8 residues. DNA for the CDR3: TGTGCCAGCAGCCCCTGCTACTTC. Protein: CASSPCYF.

This clonotype turned up a few times. This sequence joins TRBV13 and TRBJ2-5; 13 bases are a match to TRBD2. Trimming cost V 5 bases and J 8 bases; bases outside gene matches: 11. This CDR3 has 16 amino acids. CDR1 is PRHDT, CDR2 FYEKMQ, per germline (reference sequence). The CDR3 spells CASSQGLAGEPGTQYF. The DNA for the CDR3 is TGTGCCAGCAGCCAAGGACTAGCGGGGGAGCCGGGAACCCAGTACTTC.

The chain joins TRBV20-1 to TRBJ2-7; either TRBD1 or TRBD2 may supply D (5 bases each). The CDR3 runs to 12 residues. With 0 bases removed from V and 11 bases from J, the gap between germline ends came to 14 bases. Germline CDR1 and CDR2: DFQATT and SNEGSKA (reference sequence). The CDR3 region has the DNA TGCAGTGCTAGAGATCAAGGGACCTCAAAGTACTTC. Encoded protein: CSARDQGTSKYF.

This clonotype was counted at least ten times. The chain has TRBV30 and TRBJ2-5; D is perhaps TRBD1 (6 bases). This CDR3 has 13 residues. CDR1 is GTSNPN and CDR2 is SVGIG in the germline V gene (reference sequence). V was shortened by 0 bases and J by 4 bases, with 9 bases between the two germline ends. This CDR3 reads CAWSVRGGETQYF. DNA of the CDR3: TGTGCCTGGAGTGTTAGAGGGGGAGAGACCCAGTACTTC.

This chain joins TRBV20-1 and TRBJ2-7, with 10 bases aligning to TRBD2. Germline CDR1 DFQATT, CDR2 SNEGSKA (reference sequence). The CDR3 has 13 residues. Unmatched junction bases numbered 6, after V lost 5 bases and J lost 5 bases. CDR3 protein: CSAGAGGHNEQYF. The CDR3 DNA sequence: TGCAGTGCTGGAGCGGGGGGGCACAACGAGCAGTACTTC.

This clonotype was observed at least ten times. The rearrangement links TRBV5-1 to TRBJ2-4; the match to TRBD1 covers 12 bases. Germline V gene data show CDR1 as SGHRS and CDR2 as YFSETQ. The CDR3 consists of 18 residues. V lost 2 bases to trimming and J lost 1 base; unmatched junction nucleotides: 7. The CDR3 DNA is TGCGCCAGCAGCTTCCAGGGACAGGGGGCTATCGCCAAAAACATTCAGTACTTC. This sequence encodes CASSFQGQGAIAKNIQYF.

This clonotype was seen only a few times. The chain has TRBV6-6 and TRBJ2-7; 9 bases align to TRBD1. The CDR3 has 15 residues. Germline V gene sequence: CDR1 MNHNY, CDR2 SVGAGI (reference sequence). CDR3 in DNA: TGTGGAACCCGAGAGAAGGGACAGGGCGGTGGTGAGCAGTACTTC. Its translation is CGTREKGQGGGEQYF.